This entry concerns a single T cell receptor beta chain. Its antigen is unidentified. These data are taken from a study of early T cells in non-severe SARS-CoV-2 infection. The wider study: Alpha and beta chains were unpaired, from unsorted whole-blood bulk RNA. Study-level results: In VDJdb matching, anti-spike CD8 responses were favored while private and CD4 specificities went missing.

cDNA molecules, individually, were tagged with unique molecular identifiers. TCRdb passed the 5' RACE reads through MiXCR, listing each CDR3 protein once. The repertoire consists of 45,000 to 55,000 distinct CDR3 sequences, with approximately 9.8% occurring once and the leading ten covering roughly 8.7%. The sequenced sample was whole blood. This receptor was taken from an adult who was a healthcare worker with PCR-confirmed SARS-CoV-2 infection or an uninfected control (not recorded which).

CDR3 sequence reads: CSVERAFAGYTF. CDR3 sequence (DNA): TGCAGCGTTGAAAGAGCTTTCGCTGGCTACACCTTC. The chain recombines TRBV29-1 with TRBJ1-2; D is undetermined. Germline V gene lookup returns CDR1 SQVTM and CDR2 ANQGSEA. Trimming left V 2 bases short and J 7 bases short, with 11 bases between. This CDR3 region has 12 residues.